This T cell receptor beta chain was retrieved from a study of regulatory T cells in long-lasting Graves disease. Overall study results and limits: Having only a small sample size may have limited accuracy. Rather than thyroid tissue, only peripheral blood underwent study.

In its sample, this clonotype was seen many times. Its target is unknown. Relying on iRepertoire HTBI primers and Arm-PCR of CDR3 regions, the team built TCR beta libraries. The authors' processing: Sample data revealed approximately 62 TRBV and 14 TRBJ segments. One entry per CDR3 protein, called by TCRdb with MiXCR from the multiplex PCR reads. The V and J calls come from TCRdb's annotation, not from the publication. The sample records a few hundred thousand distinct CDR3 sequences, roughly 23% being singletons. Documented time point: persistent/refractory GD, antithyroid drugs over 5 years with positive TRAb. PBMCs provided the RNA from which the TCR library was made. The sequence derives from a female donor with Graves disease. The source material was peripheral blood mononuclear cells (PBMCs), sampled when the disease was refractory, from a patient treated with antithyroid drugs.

The CDR3 sequence is CASSFVGDVGSEAFF. The CDR3 region has the DNA TGTGCCAGCAGCTTCGTTGGGGACGTCGGCTCTGAAGCTTTCTTT. This sequence joins TRBV7-9 and TRBJ1-1; a possible D gene is TRBD1 (5 bases). Trimming left V 3 bases short and J 6 bases short, with 17 bases between. CDR3 length: 15 residues. CDR1 is SEHNR, CDR2 FQNEAQ, per germline (reference sequence).